The present T cell receptor (beta chain) was sequenced within a study of shared clonotypes between healthy human individuals. Study in general: Samples came from a couple of female and three male donors aged 18 to 49.

CD45RO-negative, CCR7-selected cells formed the naive CD8 fraction, which excluded terminally differentiated effector memory CD45RA+ cells. The ends lost 5 bases at V and 7 bases at J; junction bases unmatched: 6. CDR1 is MNHEY and CDR2 is SMNVEV in the germline V gene (reference sequence). This CDR3 comprises 15 residues. Sequencing was performed with immunoSEQ multiplex PCR; in TCRdb, only in-frame clones are kept and a portion is missing. This sample carries about 590,000 clones, less than 97% of them seen once, and the ten largest clones take around 0.097%. This clone showed up just once. What it recognizes is unknown. Study results and caveats: Represented diversity (both genetic and exposure-history) was limited by the small number of donors.

This rearrangement joins TRBV27 to TRBJ2-1; 12 bases map to TRBD2. The clonotype was recovered from a woman in her twenties or thirties in good health. Sequencing was carried out using naive CD8+ T cells sorted from blood. The CDR3 sequence is CASSILAGGENEQFF. CDR3 bases: TGTGCCAGCAGTATACTAGCGGGAGGTGAAAATGAGCAGTTCTTC.